The 14 T cell receptor beta chains below all came from one sample that was sequenced in a study of T cells expressing NK-cell markers. TCRdb reprocessed the 5' RACE reads; each CDR3 protein has one entry and no DNA is given. The repertoire shows around 470,000 distinct CDR3 sequences; the top ten hold 1.4%. Sequenced input: blood T cells: a sorted CD56 or NKG2C T cell subset, CD4+ or CD8+ T cells, or bulk PBMC T cells (not recorded which). The receptors originated from a woman in her forties or fifties in good health.

This sequence joins TRBV5-1 and TRBJ2-7; without DNA, the TCRdb call of TRBD2 cannot be checked. CDR3 size: 17 residues. Germline V CDR1 and CDR2: SGHRS, YFSETQ. CDR3 protein: CASSLETGGGTAYEQYF. Looking up the rest from reference TRBV5-1 and TRBJ2-7 gives the full variable domain: KAGVTQTPRYLIKTRGQQVTLSCSPISGHRSVSWYQQTPGQGLQFLFEYFSETQRNKGNFPGRFSGRQFSNSRSEMNVSTLELGDSALYLCASSLETGGGTAYEQYFGPGTRLTVT.

This rearrangement joins TRBV11-2 to TRBJ2-7; TCRdb reports TRBD2, a call that lacks DNA to check it against. CDR1 and CDR2 (germline): SGHAT, FQNNGV. This CDR3 has 17 amino acids. The CDR3: CASSLFSGLADLREQYF.

The chain links TRBV6-5 to TRBJ2-5; TCRdb names TRBD1, which stays unverified in the absence of DNA. The CDR3 length is 14 residues. In germline, CDR1 is MNHEY, CDR2 SVGAGI. This CDR3 reads CASSHSLGGETQYF.

The chain joins TRBV5-1 to TRBJ2-5; TCRdb outputs TRBD2, but without DNA this stays unchecked. This CDR3 contains 15 residues. CDR1 and CDR2 (germline): SGHRS, YFSETQ. CDR3 loop: CASSLVSGSAGTQYF.

V usage is TRBV5-6 and J usage is TRBJ1-1; TCRdb calls TRBD1, which cannot be checked without DNA. The CDR3 runs to 12 residues. Per germline, CDR1 SGHDT and CDR2 YYEEEE. The CDR3 protein is CASSLLGGEAFF.

The chain combines TRBV4-1 with TRBJ2-3; TCRdb outputs TRBD2, but without DNA this stays unchecked. This CDR3 contains 17 residues. Germline-derived CDR1 and CDR2 are MGHRA and YSYEKL. The CDR3 loop is CASSQVNAGGPQDTQYF.

This sequence joins TRBV4-1 and TRBJ2-6; checking the TCRdb D call of TRBD1 is not possible without DNA. Germline CDR1 reads MGHRA; CDR2 reads YSYEKL. This CDR3 is built from 20 residues. The CDR3 loop is CASSQAGDSLPGRGANVLTF.

The V call is TRBV5-1, the J call TRBJ1-1; there is no DNA to check the TCRdb D call of TRBD1. The CDR3 covers 14 residues. The germline V gene has CDR1 SGHRS and CDR2 YFSETQ. CDR3 amino acids: CASRREMGQREAFF. Drawing the rest from reference TRBV5-1 and TRBJ1-1, the complete variable domain is KAGVTQTPRYLIKTRGQQVTLSCSPISGHRSVSWYQQTPGQGLQFLFEYFSETQRNKGNFPGRFSGRQFSNSRSEMNVSTLELGDSALYLCASRREMGQREAFFGQGTRLTVV.

CDR3: CASTPVGIQTRDTQYF. The chain uses TRBV19 and TRBJ2-3; TCRdb designates TRBD1, a call that cannot be tested without DNA. This CDR3 is built from 16 residues. The germline V gene has CDR1 LNHDA and CDR2 SQIVND (reference sequence).

The chain combines TRBV20-1 with TRBJ2-7; the TRBD2 assignment by TCRdb is unverifiable without DNA. The CDR3 runs to 16 residues. The V gene's germline CDR1 is DFQATT and CDR2 SNEGSKA (reference sequence). This chain's CDR3 is CSAHQLGGGPSDEQYF.

This chain connects TRBV13 to TRBJ1-2. The CDR3 spans 13 residues. The germline V gene encodes CDR1 PRHDT and CDR2 FYEKMQ (reference sequence). CDR3 amino acids: CASSLGTQRGYTF.

V gene TRBV20-1 combines with J gene TRBJ2-4; TCRdb names TRBD1, which stays unverified in the absence of DNA. Germline V gives CDR1 DFQATT, CDR2 SNEGSKA (reference sequence). CDR3 length: 14 residues. The CDR3 sequence: CSLPGRVDKNIQYF.

The chain recombines TRBV4-2 with TRBJ2-1. Germline values: CDR1 LGHNA, CDR2 YNFKEQ. The CDR3 runs 14 residues. The CDR3 reads CASSQEVVKNEQFF.

The V call is TRBV21-1, the J call TRBJ1-5; as DNA is missing, the TRBD1 call by TCRdb cannot be tested. TRBV21-1 is a recognized pseudogene. There are 20 residues in the CDR3. The CDR3 spells CASSKVESETGGYCNQPQHF.